This T cell receptor beta chain was captured in a study of shared clonotypes between healthy human individuals. Whole-study results and caveats: About 5% of naive CD4 clonotypes were shared across four donors. Among donors, sharing of clonotypes was expected to be affected by sequencing depth.

Of note for this clone: Its target is unknown.

Every subset had its genomic DNA shared out evenly among several immunoSEQ plates. Source study methods: ImmunoSEQ yielded junction-only sequences lacking quality scores, so filtering differed. Generated by immunoSEQ multiplex PCR, the TCRdb table keeps only in-frame clones and is missing some. V, J and clone size derive from that table, while D and trimming were established from the DNA sequence. The sample has over 2 million clones, about 95% seen once. Naive CD8 cells lacked CD45RO, underwent positive selection for CCR7 and left out terminally differentiated effector memory CD45RA+ cells. The CDR3 is 13 amino acids. After removal of 4 bases from V and 7 bases from J, the junction contained 4 bases not matched to a gene. CDR1 is SGHAT and CDR2 is FQNNGV in the germline V gene.

The sequenced sample consisted of naive CD8+ T cells sorted from blood. The V and J genes are TRBV11-2 and TRBJ2-1; TRBD2 agrees at 7 bases. This TCR came from a man aged 18 to 29 in good health. The CDR3 loop is CASSSEGGNEQFF. The CDR3, as DNA: TGTGCCAGCAGCTCCGAGGGAGGGAATGAGCAGTTCTTC.